One T cell receptor (beta chain) is described in this entry. There is no known antigen for this receptor. No much larger clone exists at a distance of one base, and base qualities are not known. The data are from a study of vaccination and CD4 T cells after COVID-19 (dated by TCRdb to 2022 to 2024). With regard to the full study: Every convalescent patient had a positive nasal swab PCR test for SARS-CoV-2, with mild disease in under ten patients and severe disease in one. The convalescent cohort comprised six males and four females, including two Hispanic individuals, seven Caucasians, two Asians and one multiracial person. Each participant got two doses of either the Pfizer-BioNTech BNT162b2 vaccine (n=8) or the Moderna mRNA-1273 vaccine (n=2). Post-COVID blood samples from convalescent patients were collected a median of 101 days after diagnosis, with a range of roughly 30 to 170 days. Post-vaccine blood samples were taken a median of roughly 72 days after the second vaccine dose, with a range of roughly 14 to 241 days. Culture stimuli were overlapping spike peptide pools from SARS-CoV-2 and from the common cold coronaviruses HCoV-NL63, HCoV-OC43 and HCoV-229E. Control cultures used a CEFX viral epitope pool as positive control, an HIV-1 Nef peptide pool as negative control, or no peptide. In around 10 COVID-19 convalescent patients and a handful of infection-naive healthy vaccine recipients, researchers compared the spike-specific CD4+ TCR repertoire from before mRNA vaccination with the repertoire from after.

Receptor amplification or capture employed PCR. TCR sequencing of DNA from cultured CD4+ T cells used the Oncomine TCR Beta short-read assay at the Johns Hopkins FTIC core. Genomic DNA was extracted from the cultured CD4+ T cells with the QIAamp micro DNA kit. Oncomine TCR Beta libraries from cultured CD4+ T cells were pooled using unique dual indexes and sequenced on an Illumina iSeq 100. The study's processing was this. Non-productive sequences were removed, and CDR3s not starting with C, not ending with F or W, or shorter than 7 amino acids were discarded. Antigen-specific clonotypes were identified with the MANAFEST web application by comparing peptide-stimulated wells with reference and other culture wells. To be called positive, a clone needed an FDR below 0.05, an odds ratio above 5, and a productive frequency above 0.1% in at least two of three replicate wells. Cross-reactive clonotypes were defined as significantly expanded in both SARS-CoV-2 spike wells and at least one common cold coronavirus spike condition. Using R version 3.6.1, CDR3 homology was evaluated through Levenshtein distances (stringdist) along with unrooted phylogenetic trees (ape). TCRdb passed the public sequencing reads through fastp at Q25 and MiXCR, retaining productive beta sequences. Rows matching on CDR3 protein sequence are summarized as one entry with the most common DNA and genes. TCRdb's processing, not the authors', yielded these V and J calls. For this sample there are roughly 14,000 distinct CDR3 sequences; under 75% appear just once. The ten largest clones add up to approximately 19% of the sample.

The CDR3 goes from the cysteine to the phenylalanine over 15 residues. Of the read, only the CDR3 DNA is kept; its 45 bases are in frame from base 1. Via the germline V gene, CDR1 is MDHEN and CDR2 SYDVKM. V drops 3 bases and J drops 0 bases, leaving 9 bases in between. Study-wide conclusions, independent of this receptor: Among convalescent patients, a median around 89% of the SARS-CoV-2-reactive clones seen after vaccination appeared only after vaccination, which suggests priming specific to the vaccine. The study included relatively few convalescent patients and did not analyze early timepoints after natural infection. Of the vaccine-specific clones in convalescent patients, 304 of 307, or nearly all, reacted only to SARS-CoV-2 spike and did not cross-react with common cold coronaviruses. The median count of SARS-CoV-2-reactive clonotypes went up from 20 to 25 after infection to a few dozen after vaccination, although the change was not significant.

The sample's treatment or condition label, in plain terms: roughly ten-day PBMC culture with coronavirus spike peptide pools or control peptides (ViraFEST assay). The study used the ViraFEST assay, which expanded antigen-specific T cells with peptide pools and then identified expanded clonotypes by TCR sequencing. The positive SARS-CoV-2 PCR tests of the convalescent patients were dated from March to December 2020, before the Alpha, Beta and Delta variants emerged in the United States. PBMCs were cultured at approximately 2.1 million per well in IMDM supplemented with approximately 5.4% human AB serum and 8.5 to 10 IU/ml IL-2, with approximately 9.5 ug/ml peptide pools added. On days 3 and 7, half of the culture medium was replaced with fresh IL-2-containing medium. After approximately eleven days of culture, CD4+ T cells were isolated by negative selection with the EasySep CD4+ T cell isolation kit. Ficoll-Paque Plus gradient centrifugation was used to isolate PBMCs from whole blood, and the isolated PBMCs were then either used fresh or cryopreserved at -140C. Culture conditions were generally each tested in triplicate wells.

Source material: CD4+ T cells from blood, cultured in vitro. This sequence uses TRBV28 and TRBJ2-1; the D gene is perhaps TRBD2, on 6 matching bases. The receptor was derived from a human donor who had recovered from COVID-19. This receptor carries the CDR3 CASSLGLDSYNEQFF. Read as DNA, the sequence is TGTGCCAGCAGTTTGGGACTTGACTCCTACAATGAGCAGTTCTTC.